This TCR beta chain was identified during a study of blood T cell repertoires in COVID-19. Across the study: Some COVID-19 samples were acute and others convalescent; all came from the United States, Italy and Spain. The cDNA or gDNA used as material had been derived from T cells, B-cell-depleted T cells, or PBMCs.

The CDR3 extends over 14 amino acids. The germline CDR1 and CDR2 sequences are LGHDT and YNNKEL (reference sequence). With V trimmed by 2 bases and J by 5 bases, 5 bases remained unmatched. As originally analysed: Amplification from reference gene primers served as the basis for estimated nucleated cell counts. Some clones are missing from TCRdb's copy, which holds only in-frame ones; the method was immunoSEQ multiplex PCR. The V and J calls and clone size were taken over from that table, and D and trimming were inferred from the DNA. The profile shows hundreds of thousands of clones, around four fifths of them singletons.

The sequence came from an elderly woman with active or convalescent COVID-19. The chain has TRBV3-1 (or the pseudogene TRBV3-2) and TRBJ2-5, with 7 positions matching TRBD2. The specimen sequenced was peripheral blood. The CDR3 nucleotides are TGTGCCAGCAGCCAACAGGCGGGAGCGGAGACCCAGTACTTC. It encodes CASSQQAGAETQYF.